The 20 T cell receptor beta chains below were found in one sample sequenced in a study of T cells after yellow fever vaccination. TCRdb redid the calling of the 5' RACE reads with MiXCR, one entry per CDR3 protein. Of some 300,000 distinct CDR3 sequences in the sample, roughly a tenth were seen once. The specimen was CD4+ T cells sorted from PBMCs, collected 45 days after the yellow fever booster vaccination. The source of these receptors is a man between 18 and 29 years old who received the YFV17D yellow fever vaccine.

In this sample, this clonotype turned up many times. The gene calls are TRBV7-2 and TRBJ2-5, with 8 bases matching TRBD2. Germline V lookup: CDR1 SGHTA, CDR2 FQGNSA. The J segment lost 4 bases and the V segment lost 4 bases, leaving 11 bases of the junction unmatched. This CDR3 is 16 amino acids long. The CDR3 reads CASSWRLSGEGETQYF. CDR3 in DNA: TGTGCCAGCAGCTGGCGGCTTAGCGGGGAGGGAGAGACCCAGTACTTC.

The rearrangement links TRBV12-3 or TRBV12-4 to TRBJ1-1; D remains unclear. The CDR3 has 12 amino acids. The V and J ends lost 10 bases and 7 bases respectively, with 16 bases between them. This chain's CDR3 is CAIWRWGGEAFF. DNA for the CDR3: TGTGCCATCTGGAGATGGGGTGGTGAAGCTTTCTTT.

This clonotype was counted between two and nine times. The V gene is TRBV4-1, the J gene TRBJ1-4, with a tentative D call TRBD1 (5 bases). The germline gives CDR1 MGHRA, CDR2 YSYEKL. V was cut by 5 bases and J by 3 bases, with 13 bases left in between. This CDR3 comprises 15 residues. CDR3 amino acids: CASSLIGTPNEKLFF. As DNA, the CDR3 is TGCGCCAGCAGCTTAATCGGGACCCCTAATGAAAAACTGTTTTTT.

This chain links TRBV7-2 with TRBJ2-1; 7 nucleotides match TRBD2. Germline assignment: CDR1 SGHTA and CDR2 FQGNSA. With 5 bases clipped from V and 0 bases from J, the junction kept 4 bases outside the gene matches. The CDR3 covers 15 residues. This chain's CDR3 is CASSPLANSYNEQFF. CDR3 DNA sequence: TGTGCCAGCAGCCCACTAGCGAACTCCTACAATGAGCAGTTCTTC. The full variable domain, with the rest looked up from reference TRBV7-2 and TRBJ2-1, is GAGVSQSPSNKVTEKGKDVELRCDPISGHTALYWYRQSLGQGLEFLIYFQGNSAPDKSGLPSDRFSAERTGGSVSTLTIQRTQQEDSAVYLCASSPLANSYNEQFFGPGTRLTVL.

CDR3 nucleotide sequence: TGTGCCAGCAGTTTGTCGCTCGGTGGGTTGAATCACTACGAGCAGTACTTC. Its protein is CASSLSLGGLNHYEQYF. The chain is built from TRBV27 and TRBJ2-7, with D hard to call. Germline V CDR1 and CDR2: MNHEY, SMNVEV (reference sequence). Trimming left V 3 bases short and J 3 bases short, with 21 bases between. The CDR3 extends over 17 amino acids.

This clonotype was counted many times. The chain links TRBV20-1 to TRBJ2-3; D unclear. Germline V gene data show CDR1 as DFQATT and CDR2 as SNEGSKA (reference sequence). V lost 6 bases and J lost 0, with 13 bases in between. There are 14 residues in the CDR3. This CDR3 reads CSASGRSSTDTQYF. As DNA, the CDR3 is TGCAGTGCGTCCGGACGATCTAGCACAGATACGCAGTATTTT.

As for this clonotype: A clone one base away is much larger, so this may be a read error. The rearrangement uses TRBV4-2 and TRBJ2-5; TRBD2 might be the D (5 bases). Germline CDR1 and CDR2: LGHNA and YNFKEQ. CDR3 length equals 16 residues. V was cut by 0 bases and J by 4 bases, with 15 bases left in between. The CDR3 sequence: CASSQDPWTLGETQYF. CDR3 DNA sequence: TGTGCCAGCAGCCAAGATCCCTGGACTCTAGGAGAGACCCAGTACTTC.

This clonotype appeared a few times. In DNA, the CDR3 is TGCGCCAGCAGCTTGGGAGCCGCCCCCCTCGGAACTGAAGCTTTCTTT. Residues: CASSLGAAPLGTEAFF. J is TRBJ1-1 and V is TRBV5-1; D remains unclear. Trimming cost V 0 bases and J 5 bases, with 17 bases left between them. Germline V CDR1 and CDR2: SGHRS, YFSETQ. This CDR3 spans 16 amino acids.

The chain links TRBV5-6 to TRBJ2-1; 7 nucleotides agree with TRBD2. Germline CDR1 reads SGHDT; CDR2 reads YYEEEE. The CDR3 consists of 14 residues. The V segment lost 7 bases and the J segment 10 bases; nucleotides outside the gene matches: 14. CDR3 sequence reads: CASCSLAGVGEQFF. CDR3 coding DNA: TGTGCCAGCTGCTCTTTGGCGGGGGTAGGGGAGCAGTTCTTC.

This clonotype was recorded at least ten times. The chain couples TRBV6-2 or TRBV6-3 to TRBJ2-7; the D gene is possibly TRBD2 (5 bases). Germline V gene sequence: CDR1 MNHEY, CDR2 SVGEGT. The CDR3 is 13 residues long. The ends were cut back, 4 bases at V and 6 bases at J, with 13 bases in the middle. The CDR3 loop is CASSSRIEGEQYF. The CDR3 DNA sequence: TGTGCCAGCAGTTCCCGTATCGAGGGCGAGCAGTACTTC.

This clonotype has just a few counts. V usage is TRBV2 and J usage is TRBJ2-6, with 8 bases aligning to TRBD1. Germline CDR1 and CDR2: SNHLY and FYNNEI. This CDR3 is 20 amino acids long. V trimming: 5 bases; J trimming: 1 base; junction bases outside the gene matches: 16. Written as DNA, the CDR3 is TGTGCCAGCAGTCCCGGAGTTGCAGGGGGCGTCAGATCTGGGGCCAACGTCCTGACTTTC. Encoded protein: CASSPGVAGGVRSGANVLTF.

The chain recombines TRBV5-1 with TRBJ2-3; no firm D call. The CDR3 sequence is 14 residues long. Deletions cut 0 bases from V and 2 bases from J, with 7 bases between. Germline CDR1 is SGHRS and CDR2 is YFSETQ. The chain's CDR3 is CASSLEPTTDTQYF. CDR3 in DNA: TGCGCCAGCAGCTTGGAGCCGACCACAGATACGCAGTATTTT.

This clonotype was recorded at least ten times. This chain joins TRBV25-1 and TRBJ2-1, with D hard to call. Germline CDR1 and CDR2: MGHDK and SYGVNS. CDR3 size: 11 residues. Trimming pared 5 bases from V and 5 bases from J, leaving 4 bases between. In DNA form, the CDR3 reads TGTGCCAGCAGTCTAAACAATGAGCAGTTCTTC. As protein: CASSLNNEQFF.

This clonotype was observed a few times. The chain is built from TRBV5-4 and TRBJ2-7; D is unclear. Germline V lookup: CDR1 SGHNT, CDR2 YYREEE (reference sequence). The germline V and J ends were trimmed by 0 bases and 4 bases, with 20 bases remaining between them. The length of the CDR3 is 17 residues. CDR3 nucleotide sequence: TGTGCCAGCAGCTTGGCGGGTATTGGCAGGACGTCTTACGAGCAGTACTTC. Translation: CASSLAGIGRTSYEQYF.

V gene TRBV5-1 combines with J gene TRBJ2-3, with 7 nucleotides matching TRBD1. Germline V gives CDR1 SGHRS, CDR2 YFSETQ. This CDR3 has 16 residues. V gave up 3 bases and J gave up 2 bases; unmatched junction bases: 9. This CDR3 reads CASSSQGLPPTDTQYF. The CDR3 DNA sequence: TGCGCCAGCAGCTCACAGGGGCTTCCCCCCACAGATACGCAGTATTTT.

This chain links TRBV20-1 with TRBJ2-1; possibly TRBD2 for D (7 bases). This CDR3 is built from 15 residues. CDR1 is DFQATT, CDR2 SNEGSKA, per germline (reference sequence). The CDR3 coding sequence is TGCAGCGTTAATCCCGGGGGGCCCTCCTACAATGAGCAGTTCTTC. Translated, it gives CSVNPGGPSYNEQFF.

This clonotype was counted between two and nine times. The chain is built from TRBV5-1 and TRBJ2-3; a possible D gene is TRBD2 (5 bases). There are 17 residues in the CDR3. CDR1 SGHRS and CDR2 YFSETQ come from the germline V gene. Trimming removed 0 bases at V and 2 bases at J, with 16 bases between. The chain's CDR3 is CASSLGLPAESTDTQYF. CDR3 sequence (DNA): TGCGCCAGCAGCTTGGGTCTCCCAGCGGAATCCACAGATACGCAGTATTTT.

This clonotype was picked up a small number of times. The genes are TRBV19 and TRBJ2-3; 10 bases align to TRBD1. The V and J ends lost 9 bases and 5 bases, in that order; junction bases with no gene match: 11. There are 15 residues in the CDR3. The V gene's germline CDR1 is LNHDA and CDR2 SQIVND (reference sequence). CDR3 residues: CASLRQGAGEDTQYF. DNA of the CDR3: TGTGCCAGCCTCCGACAGGGGGCAGGAGAAGATACGCAGTATTTT. Supplemented by reference TRBV19 and TRBJ2-3, the full variable domain reads DGGITQSPKYLFRKEGQNVTLSCEQNLNHDAMYWYRQDPGQGLRLIYYSQIVNDFQKGDIAEGYSVSREKKESFPLTVTSAQKNPTAFYLCASLRQGAGEDTQYFGPGTRLTVL.

The chain recombines TRBV7-8 with TRBJ1-2; D possibly corresponds to TRBD1 (6 bases). Germline CDR1 is SGHVS and CDR2 is FQNEAQ. Trimming pared 1 base from V and 6 bases from J, leaving 15 bases between. The CDR3 consists of 15 residues. The CDR3 here is CASSLGLFRGHGYTF. As DNA, the CDR3 is TGTGCCAGCAGCTTAGGCCTATTCAGGGGCCATGGCTACACCTTC.

The V gene is TRBV7-2, the J gene TRBJ1-2; a possible D gene is TRBD1 (6 bases). V shed 2 bases and J shed 4 bases, with 17 bases lying between them. Germline V gene data show CDR1 as SGHTA and CDR2 as FQGNSA. CDR3 length: 16 residues. DNA of the CDR3: TGTGCCAGCAGCTTAAATTTAGGCAGGGGCCTCTATGGCTACACCTTC. This sequence encodes CASSLNLGRGLYGYTF.